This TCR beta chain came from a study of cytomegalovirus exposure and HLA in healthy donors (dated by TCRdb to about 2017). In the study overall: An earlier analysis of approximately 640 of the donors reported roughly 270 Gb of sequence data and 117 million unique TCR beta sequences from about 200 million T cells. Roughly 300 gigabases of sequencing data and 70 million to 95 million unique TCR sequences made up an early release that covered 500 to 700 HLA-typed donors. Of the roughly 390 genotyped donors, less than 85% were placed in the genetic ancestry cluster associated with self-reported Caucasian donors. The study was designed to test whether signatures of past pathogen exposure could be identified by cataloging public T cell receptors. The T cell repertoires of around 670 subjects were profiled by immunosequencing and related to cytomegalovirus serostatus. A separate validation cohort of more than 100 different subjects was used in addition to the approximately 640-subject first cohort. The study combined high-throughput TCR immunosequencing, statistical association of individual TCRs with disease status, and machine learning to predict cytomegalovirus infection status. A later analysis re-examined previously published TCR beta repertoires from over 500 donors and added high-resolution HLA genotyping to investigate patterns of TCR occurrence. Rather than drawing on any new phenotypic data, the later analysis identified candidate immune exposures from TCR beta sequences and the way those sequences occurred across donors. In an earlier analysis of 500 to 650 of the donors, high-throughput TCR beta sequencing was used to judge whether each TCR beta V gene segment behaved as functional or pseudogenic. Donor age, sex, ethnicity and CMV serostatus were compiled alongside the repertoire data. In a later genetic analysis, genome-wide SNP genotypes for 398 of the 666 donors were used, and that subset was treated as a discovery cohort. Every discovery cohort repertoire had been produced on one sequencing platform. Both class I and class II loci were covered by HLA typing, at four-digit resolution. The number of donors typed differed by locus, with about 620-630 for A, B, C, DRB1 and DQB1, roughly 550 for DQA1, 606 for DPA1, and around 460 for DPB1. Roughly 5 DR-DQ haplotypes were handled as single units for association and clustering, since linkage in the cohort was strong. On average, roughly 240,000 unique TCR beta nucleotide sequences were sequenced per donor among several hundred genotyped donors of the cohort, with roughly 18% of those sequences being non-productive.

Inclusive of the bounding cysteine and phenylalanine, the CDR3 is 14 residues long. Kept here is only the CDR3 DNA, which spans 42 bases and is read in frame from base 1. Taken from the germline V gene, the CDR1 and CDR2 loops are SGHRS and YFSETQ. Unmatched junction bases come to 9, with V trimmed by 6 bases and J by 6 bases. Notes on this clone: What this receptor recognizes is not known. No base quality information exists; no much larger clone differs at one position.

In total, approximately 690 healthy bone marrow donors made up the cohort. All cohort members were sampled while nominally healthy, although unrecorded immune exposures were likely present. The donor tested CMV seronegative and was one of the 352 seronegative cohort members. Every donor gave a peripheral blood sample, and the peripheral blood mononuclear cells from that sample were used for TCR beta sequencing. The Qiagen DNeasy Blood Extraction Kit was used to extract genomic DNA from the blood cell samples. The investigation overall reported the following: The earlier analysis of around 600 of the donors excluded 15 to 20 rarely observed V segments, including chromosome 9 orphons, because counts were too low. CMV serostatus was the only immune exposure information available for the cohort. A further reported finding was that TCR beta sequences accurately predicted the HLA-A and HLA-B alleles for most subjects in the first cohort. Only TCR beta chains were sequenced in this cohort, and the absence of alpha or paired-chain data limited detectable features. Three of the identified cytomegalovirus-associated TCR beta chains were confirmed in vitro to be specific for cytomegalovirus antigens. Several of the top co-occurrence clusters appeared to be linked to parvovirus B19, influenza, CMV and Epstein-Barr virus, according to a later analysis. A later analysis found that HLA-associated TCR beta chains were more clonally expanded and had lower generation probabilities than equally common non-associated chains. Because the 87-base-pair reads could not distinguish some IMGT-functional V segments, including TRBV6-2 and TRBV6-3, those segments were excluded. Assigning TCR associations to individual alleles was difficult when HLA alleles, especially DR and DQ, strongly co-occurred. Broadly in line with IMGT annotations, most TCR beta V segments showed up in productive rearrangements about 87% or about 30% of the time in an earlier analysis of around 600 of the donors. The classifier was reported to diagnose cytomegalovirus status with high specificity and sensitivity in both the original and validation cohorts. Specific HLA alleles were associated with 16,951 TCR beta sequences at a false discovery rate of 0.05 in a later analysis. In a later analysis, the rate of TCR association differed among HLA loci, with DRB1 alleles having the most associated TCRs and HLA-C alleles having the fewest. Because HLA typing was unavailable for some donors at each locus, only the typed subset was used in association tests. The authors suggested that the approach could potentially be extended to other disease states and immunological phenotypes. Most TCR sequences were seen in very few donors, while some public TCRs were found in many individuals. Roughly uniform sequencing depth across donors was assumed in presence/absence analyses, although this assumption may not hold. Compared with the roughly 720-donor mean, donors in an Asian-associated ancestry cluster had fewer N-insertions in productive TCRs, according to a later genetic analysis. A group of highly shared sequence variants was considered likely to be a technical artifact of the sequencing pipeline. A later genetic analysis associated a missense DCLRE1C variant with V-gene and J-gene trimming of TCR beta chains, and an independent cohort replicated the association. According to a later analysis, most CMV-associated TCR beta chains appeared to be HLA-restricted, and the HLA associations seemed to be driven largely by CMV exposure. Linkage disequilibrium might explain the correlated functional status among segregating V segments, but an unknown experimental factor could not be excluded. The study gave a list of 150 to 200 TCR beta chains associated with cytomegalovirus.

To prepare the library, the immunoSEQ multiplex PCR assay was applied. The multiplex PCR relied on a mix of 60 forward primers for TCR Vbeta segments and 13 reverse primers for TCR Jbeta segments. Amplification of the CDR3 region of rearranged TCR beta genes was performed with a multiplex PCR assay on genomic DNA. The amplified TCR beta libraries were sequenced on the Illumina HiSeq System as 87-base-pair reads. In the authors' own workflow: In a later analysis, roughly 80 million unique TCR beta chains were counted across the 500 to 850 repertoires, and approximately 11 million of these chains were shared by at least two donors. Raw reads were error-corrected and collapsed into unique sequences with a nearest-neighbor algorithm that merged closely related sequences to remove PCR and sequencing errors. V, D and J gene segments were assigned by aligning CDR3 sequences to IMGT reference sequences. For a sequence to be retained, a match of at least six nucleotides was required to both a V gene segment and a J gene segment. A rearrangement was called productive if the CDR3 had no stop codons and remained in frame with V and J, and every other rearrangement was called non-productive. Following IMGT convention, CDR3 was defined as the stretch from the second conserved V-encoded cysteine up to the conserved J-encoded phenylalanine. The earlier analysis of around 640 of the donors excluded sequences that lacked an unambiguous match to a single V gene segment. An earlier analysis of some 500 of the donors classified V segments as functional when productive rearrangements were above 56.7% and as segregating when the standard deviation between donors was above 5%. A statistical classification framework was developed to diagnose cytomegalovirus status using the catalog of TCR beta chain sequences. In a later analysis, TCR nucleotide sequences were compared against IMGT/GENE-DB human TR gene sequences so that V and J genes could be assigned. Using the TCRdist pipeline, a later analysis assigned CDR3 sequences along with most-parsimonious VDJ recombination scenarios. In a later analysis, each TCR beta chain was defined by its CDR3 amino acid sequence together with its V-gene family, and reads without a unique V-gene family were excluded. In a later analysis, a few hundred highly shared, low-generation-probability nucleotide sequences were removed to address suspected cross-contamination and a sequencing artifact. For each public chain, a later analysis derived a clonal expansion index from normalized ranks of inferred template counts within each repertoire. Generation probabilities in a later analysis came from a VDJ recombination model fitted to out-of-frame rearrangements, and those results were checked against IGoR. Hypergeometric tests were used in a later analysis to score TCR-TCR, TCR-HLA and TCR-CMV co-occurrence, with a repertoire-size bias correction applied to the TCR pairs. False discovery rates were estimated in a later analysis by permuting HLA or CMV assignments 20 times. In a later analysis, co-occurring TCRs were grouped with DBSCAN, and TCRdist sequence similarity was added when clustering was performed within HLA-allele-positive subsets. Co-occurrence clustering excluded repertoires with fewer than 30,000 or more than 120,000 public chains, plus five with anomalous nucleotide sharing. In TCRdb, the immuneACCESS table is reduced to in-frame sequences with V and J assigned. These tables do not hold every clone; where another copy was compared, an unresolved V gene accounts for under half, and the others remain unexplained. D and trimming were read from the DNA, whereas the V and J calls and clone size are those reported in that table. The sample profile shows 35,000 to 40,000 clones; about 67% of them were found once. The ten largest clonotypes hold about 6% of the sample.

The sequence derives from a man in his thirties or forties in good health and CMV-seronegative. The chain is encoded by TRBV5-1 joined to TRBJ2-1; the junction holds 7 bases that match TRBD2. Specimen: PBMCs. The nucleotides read TGCGCCAGCACATTGGGGACGGGAGGCAATGAGCAGTTCTTC. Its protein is CASTLGTGGNEQFF.